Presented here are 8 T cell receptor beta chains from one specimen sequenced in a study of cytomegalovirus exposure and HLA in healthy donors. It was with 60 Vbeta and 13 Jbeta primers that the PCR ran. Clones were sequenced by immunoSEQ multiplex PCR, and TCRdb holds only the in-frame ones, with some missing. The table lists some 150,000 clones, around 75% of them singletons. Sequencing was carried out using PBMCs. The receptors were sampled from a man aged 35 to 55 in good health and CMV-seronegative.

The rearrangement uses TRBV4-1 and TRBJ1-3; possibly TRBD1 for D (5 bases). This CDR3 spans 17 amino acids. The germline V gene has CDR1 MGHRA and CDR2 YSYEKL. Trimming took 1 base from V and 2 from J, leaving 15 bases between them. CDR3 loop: CASSQGDWGIAGNTIYF. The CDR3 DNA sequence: TGCGCCAGCAGCCAAGGGGACTGGGGTATTGCTGGAAACACCATATATTTT.

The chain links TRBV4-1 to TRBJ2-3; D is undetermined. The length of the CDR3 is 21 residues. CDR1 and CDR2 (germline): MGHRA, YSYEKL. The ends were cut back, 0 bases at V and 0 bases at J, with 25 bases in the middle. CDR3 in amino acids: CASSQEISLSWSTGSTDTQYF. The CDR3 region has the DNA TGCGCCAGCAGCCAAGAAATTAGTTTAAGTTGGTCGACTGGCAGCACAGATACGCAGTATTTT.

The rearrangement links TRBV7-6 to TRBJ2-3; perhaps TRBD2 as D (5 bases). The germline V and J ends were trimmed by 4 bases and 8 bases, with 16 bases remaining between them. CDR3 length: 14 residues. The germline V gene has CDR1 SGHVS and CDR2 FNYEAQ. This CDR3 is CASSSLDSRGTQYF. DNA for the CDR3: TGTGCCAGCAGCTCTCTCGATAGCCGGGGTACGCAGTATTTT.

This chain's CDR3 is CASSGMGLVQSPLHF. The DNA for the CDR3 is TGTGCCAGCAGTGGTATGGGACTAGTCCAGTCACCCCTCCACTTT. The chain carries TRBV25-1 and TRBJ1-6, with D tentatively TRBD1 (5 bases). The germline V gene has CDR1 MGHDK and CDR2 SYGVNS. The CDR3 extends over 15 amino acids. Trimming shortened V by 4 bases and J by 10 bases, and 17 bases separated the two germline ends.

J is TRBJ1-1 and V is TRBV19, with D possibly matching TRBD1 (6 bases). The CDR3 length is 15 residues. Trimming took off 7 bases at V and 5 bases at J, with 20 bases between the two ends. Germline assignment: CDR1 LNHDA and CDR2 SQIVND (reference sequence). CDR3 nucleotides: TGTGCCAGTACTCAAAGGGGGGGGCCCTGGACTGAAGCTTTCTTT. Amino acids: CASTQRGGPWTEAFF. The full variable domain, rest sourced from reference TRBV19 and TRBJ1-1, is DGGITQSPKYLFRKEGQNVTLSCEQNLNHDAMYWYRQDPGQGLRLIYYSQIVNDFQKGDIAEGYSVSREKKESFPLTVTSAQKNPTAFYLCASTQRGGPWTEAFFGQGTRLTVV.

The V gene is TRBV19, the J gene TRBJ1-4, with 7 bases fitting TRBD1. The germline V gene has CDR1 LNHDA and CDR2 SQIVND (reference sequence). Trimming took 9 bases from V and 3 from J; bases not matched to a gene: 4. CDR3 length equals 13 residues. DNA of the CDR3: TGTGCCAGCCAGGGGGTGCCTAATGAAAAACTGTTTTTT. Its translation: CASQGVPNEKLFF. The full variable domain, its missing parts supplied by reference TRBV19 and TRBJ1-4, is DGGITQSPKYLFRKEGQNVTLSCEQNLNHDAMYWYRQDPGQGLRLIYYSQIVNDFQKGDIAEGYSVSREKKESFPLTVTSAQKNPTAFYLCASQGVPNEKLFFGSGTQLSVL.

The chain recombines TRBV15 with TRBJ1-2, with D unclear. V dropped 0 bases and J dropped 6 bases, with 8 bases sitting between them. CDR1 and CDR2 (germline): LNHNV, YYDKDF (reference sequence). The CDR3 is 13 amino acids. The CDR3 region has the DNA TGTGCCACCAGCAGAGATGGCGAGGATGGCTACACCTTC. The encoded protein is CATSRDGEDGYTF.

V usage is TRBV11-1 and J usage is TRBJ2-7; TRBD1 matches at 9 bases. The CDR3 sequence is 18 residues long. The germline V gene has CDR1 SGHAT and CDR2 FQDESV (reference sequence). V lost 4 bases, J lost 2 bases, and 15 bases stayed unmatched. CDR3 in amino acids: CASSSPKTGTGLAYEQYF. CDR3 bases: TGTGCCAGCAGCTCGCCCAAAACCGGGACAGGGTTGGCCTACGAGCAGTACTTC.